Here is one T cell receptor beta chain with its context. The entry originates in a study of tissue T cells after allogeneic stem cell transplantation. Assay: immunoSEQ multiplex PCR; the TCRdb copy retains only in-frame clones and omits some. The data contain approximately 30,000 clones, over 75% of them singletons. The sequence derives from a woman aged 18 to 50 who later had graft-versus-host disease after an allogeneic stem cell transplant. Sequenced here: blood, sampled before transplantation.

CDR3 nucleotide sequence: TGTGCCAGCGGACCTAGCACAGATACGCAGTATTTT. It codes for CASGPSTDTQYF. The V call is TRBV19, the J call TRBJ2-3; no reliable D call. This CDR3 spans 12 amino acids. Germline lookup yields CDR1 LNHDA and CDR2 SQIVND (reference sequence). Trimming took 9 bases from V and 0 from J, leaving 7 bases between them.